The clone carrying this TCR beta chain turned up a few times. Its antigen is undetermined. This record comes from a study of T cells after yellow fever vaccination. Study-level results: The appearance of a small share of clonotypes in both CD4 and CD8 compartments was observed. FACS-sorted repertoires could harbor abundant contaminating bulk-population clonotypes.

Unmatched junction bases numbered 13, after V lost 4 bases and J lost 2 bases. Germline V CDR1 and CDR2: SGHTA, FQGNSA. CDR3 length: 17 amino acids. Researchers made TCR cDNA using 5'RACE template switching, and this step added a universal primer site and UMIs. One entry per CDR3 protein, called by TCRdb with MiXCR from the 5' RACE reads. The sample holds around 500,000 distinct CDR3 sequences, just over 20% seen once. The genes are TRBV7-2 and TRBJ1-2; 7 bases fit TRBD1. This clonotype was sampled from a man between 18 and 35 years old who received the YFV17D yellow fever vaccine. This specimen was PBMCs, taken approximately 22 days after the first yellow fever vaccination. CDR3 nucleotides: TGTGCCAGCAGCTCCCCTCGCGGGACAGCCATGAACTATGGCTACACCTTC. Amino acid sequence: CASSSPRGTAMNYGYTF.